This section outlines one T cell receptor (beta chain) sequence together with its context. These data are taken from a study of blood T cells in healthy people across ages. With a J-beta primer mix and a sample-barcoded 5' primer, a second PCR ran roughly 6 to 12 cycles. From the 5' RACE reads, TCRdb called clonotypes with MiXCR, one entry per CDR3 protein. The sample yields 1.5 million to 2 million distinct CDR3 sequences, around 42% seen once. Germline CDR1 MNHEY, CDR2 SMNVEV (reference sequence). The CDR3 has 11 amino acids. V was pared by 11 bases and J by 7 bases, with 11 bases between. Sequencing was carried out using blood. The source of this sequence is a human donor in good health. The chain has TRBV27 and TRBJ2-2; D is unresolved. The CDR3 coding sequence is TGTGCCCCCGACGGAAGCGGGGAGCTGTTTTTT. It is translated as CAPDGSGELFF.